This is a list of T cell receptor beta chains from one sample in a study of blood T cell repertoires in COVID-19. Using immunoSEQ multiplex PCR, the repertoire was profiled, and TCRdb retains in-frame clones only, with some absent. The repertoire has about 410,000 clones, around nine tenths of them found once; the top ten carry around 1.7%. Sequencing was performed on PBMCs or T cells enriched from blood (not recorded which). These receptors came from a woman in her twenties or thirties who had recovered from COVID-19. The CDR3 runs from the conserved cysteine through the conserved F or W. D genes are given only for firm matches. Expanded clones are given a class, and other clones once, few, many or no size at all.

clone_size	v_call	d_call	j_call	cdr3_nt	cdr3_aa
NA	TRBV7-2	NA	TRBJ2-7	TGTGCCAGCAGCCCCACCGGGGGACTCTACGCGGAGCAGTACTTC	CASSPTGGLYAEQYF
NA	TRBV7-2	TRBD1	TRBJ1-2	TGTGCCAGCAGAGGGCCGGGACAGGGGTACCGCGGCTACACCTTC	CASRGPGQGYRGYTF
NA	TRBV7-9	NA	TRBJ1-1	TGTGCCAGCAGCTTTCAGGGTGGCTTCTTT	CASSFQGGFF
NA	TRBV18	TRBD1	TRBJ1-1	TGTGCCAGCTCATTCGGGACAGGGGACACTGAAGCTTTCTTT	CASSFGTGDTEAFF
NA	TRBV7-6	NA	TRBJ2-5	TGTGCCAGCAGCTTAGTAGGGCGCGGGGAGATAGAGACCCAGTACTTC	CASSLVGRGEIETQYF
NA	TRBV5-1	TRBD2	TRBJ2-2	TGCGCCAGCGGGACTAGCGGGAGTTTGAGCACCGGGGAGCTGTTTTTT	CASGTSGSLSTGELFF
NA	TRBV10-1	TRBD1	TRBJ1-2	TGCGCCCAGCATCCTATGGACAGGGGACTTGGCTACACCTTC	CAQHPMDRGLGYTF
NA	TRBV4-1	NA	TRBJ1-6	TGCGCCAGCAGCCCCACCCCGAGCTCCTATAATTCACCCCTCCACTTT	CASSPTPSSYNSPLHF
NA	TRBV11-2	NA	TRBJ2-3	TGTGCCAGCAGCTTAGCCCCAGGGGTTCGAACAGATACGCAGTATTTT	CASSLAPGVRTDTQYF
once	TRBV7-9	NA	TRBJ1-1	TGTGCCAGCAGCTTACCGCTCAGGGGGAACACTGAAGCTTTCTTT	CASSLPLRGNTEAFF
NA	TRBV7-8	NA	TRBJ1-2	TGTGCCAGCAGCTTAGAAAGGCGGAGGAGCTATGGCTACACCTTC	CASSLERRRSYGYTF
NA	TRBV27	NA	TRBJ1-1	TGTGCCAGCAGTTTCAGCGGTAACACTGAAGCTTTCTTT	CASSFSGNTEAFF
NA	TRBV5-1	NA	TRBJ1-5	TGCGCCAGCAGCTTGGCGCCTCTAAGGGGTAGGAATCAGCCCCAGCATTTT	CASSLAPLRGRNQPQHF
NA	TRBV7-9	NA	TRBJ2-7	TGTGCCAGCAGTTCAGGGTTTTACGAGCAGTACTTC	CASSSGFYEQYF
NA	TRBV7-2	NA	TRBJ1-2	TGTGCCAGCAGCTTACGGGGTCTTGACTATGGCTACACCTTC	CASSLRGLDYGYTF
NA	TRBV5-4	NA	TRBJ1-1	TGTGCCAGCAGCTTGAGACCGGAGCACACTGAAGCTTTCTTT	CASSLRPEHTEAFF
NA	TRBV30	TRBD1	TRBJ1-2	TGTGCCGTTGGACAGGGCTATGGCTACACCTTC	CAVGQGYGYTF
once	TRBV11-3	NA	TRBJ1-1	TGTGCCAGCGGGAAAGACAGGTCGAACACTGAAGCTTTCTTT	CASGKDRSNTEAFF
NA	TRBV27	TRBD2	TRBJ2-1	TGTGCCAGCAGTTTATTGGCGGGAGGGCCCGGTGAGCAGTTCTTC	CASSLLAGGPGEQFF
NA	TRBV7-9	NA	TRBJ2-5	TGTGCCAGCAGCTTAGCGACCGAGGAAGAGACCCAGTACTTC	CASSLATEEETQYF
NA	TRBV6-2/TRBV6-3	TRBD1	TRBJ1-3	TGTGCCAGCAGCTGGACAGGGCCCGGAAACACCATATATTTT	CASSWTGPGNTIYF
NA	TRBV19	TRBD2	TRBJ2-1	TGTGCCAGTAGTCCAGCGGGAGGTTCCTACAATGAGCAGTTCTTC	CASSPAGGSYNEQFF
NA	TRBV18	NA	TRBJ2-7	TGTGCCAGCTCACCAGAGGGTTACGAGCAGTACTTC	CASSPEGYEQYF
NA	TRBV5-1	NA	TRBJ1-4	TGCGCCAGCAGCCCGTGGTCGGGTAATGAAAAACTGTTTTTT	CASSPWSGNEKLFF
NA	TRBV12-3/TRBV12-4	NA	TRBJ1-1	TGTGCCAGCAGTTCAGGTCCTGGCACTGAAGCTTTCTTT	CASSSGPGTEAFF
NA	TRBV14	NA	TRBJ2-1	TGTGCCAGCAGCCATACGGGAGCGTTCAATGAGCAGTTCTTC	CASSHTGAFNEQFF
NA	TRBV3-1/TRBV3-2	NA	TRBJ1-2	TGTGCCAGCAGCGCGGCCCCAGGGGTTGGAGGCTACACCTTC	CASSAAPGVGGYTF
NA	TRBV18	TRBD2	TRBJ2-1	TGTGCCAGCTCACCACTAGCGGGAACCACAGATGAGCAGTTCTTC	CASSPLAGTTDEQFF
NA	TRBV29-1	NA	TRBJ2-1	TGCACCGTTATAGTGAACTCCTACAATGAGCAGTTCTTC	CTVIVNSYNEQFF
few	TRBV4-2	NA	TRBJ1-1	TGTGCCAGCAGACTTGGGACAATCGTCCGAAGAACTGAAGCTTTCTTT	CASRLGTIVRRTEAFF
NA	TRBV9	NA	TRBJ2-2	TGTGCCAGCAGCGGGAGTGACCCCTCTCCCGGGGAGCTGTTTTTT	CASSGSDPSPGELFF
NA	TRBV6-1	NA	TRBJ1-2	TGTGCCAGCAGTGAAGCGCAGGCTCCCGCCTATGGCTACACCTTC	CASSEAQAPAYGYTF
few	TRBV4-1	NA	TRBJ2-5	TGCGCCAGCAGCCAAGACAGTTTTGGGACCCAGTACTTC	CASSQDSFGTQYF
NA	TRBV5-4	NA	TRBJ2-5	TGTGCCTGGCGGGTCCTCCAAGAGACCCAGTACTTC	CAWRVLQETQYF
NA	TRBV5-1	NA	TRBJ2-7	TGCGCCAGCCAGCCGGGGGTGGGGTTCTACGAGCAGTACTTC	CASQPGVGFYEQYF
NA	TRBV5-1	TRBD1	TRBJ1-1	TGCGCCAGCGGATATGGGGGGACAGCGAACACTGAAGCTTTCTTT	CASGYGGTANTEAFF
NA	TRBV7-6	TRBD2	TRBJ2-3	TGTGCCAGCAGCCTGACTAGCGGTCGCACAGATACGCAGTATTTT	CASSLTSGRTDTQYF
NA	TRBV29-1	NA	TRBJ2-7	TGCAGCGTTGAAGACAGGGACTACGAGCAGTACTTC	CSVEDRDYEQYF
NA	TRBV4-1	TRBD1	TRBJ1-2	TGCGCCAGCAGCCCAATGACAGGGTATGGCTACACCTTC	CASSPMTGYGYTF
NA	TRBV29-1	NA	TRBJ2-5	TGCAGCGTTGAACGGCAGGGTTTAGAGACCCAGTACTTC	CSVERQGLETQYF
NA	TRBV19	NA	TRBJ1-5	TGTGCCAGTAGTATGTTACTCGCCCGCAATCAGCCCCAGCATTTT	CASSMLLARNQPQHF
NA	TRBV10-3	NA	TRBJ1-2	TGTGCCATCAGTGGGTCCGAACGGGGAGAGTTCTATGGCTACACCTTC	CAISGSERGEFYGYTF
NA	TRBV12-3/TRBV12-4	NA	TRBJ2-1	TGTGCCAGCAGTTTCCCCGGGGGTGAGCAGTTCTTC	CASSFPGGEQFF
NA	TRBV7-2	NA	TRBJ2-7	TGTGCCAGCAGCTCGGGGCGGGGCTACGAGCAGTACTTC	CASSSGRGYEQYF
NA	TRBV24-1	NA	TRBJ2-2	TGTGCCACCAGTGATTTCCCAGGAATGAACACCGGGGAGCTGTTTTTT	CATSDFPGMNTGELFF
NA	TRBV5-4	TRBD2	TRBJ2-1	TGTGCCAGCAGCTTTGGGACTAGCGTGGTCAATGAGCAGTTCTTC	CASSFGTSVVNEQFF
NA	TRBV19	NA	TRBJ1-3	TGTGCCAGTACAGAACAGGGATACTCTGGAAACACCATATATTTT	CASTEQGYSGNTIYF
NA	TRBV29-1	TRBD1	TRBJ1-1	TGCAGCGCTCCGACAGGGCGAGGTACTGAAGCTTTCTTT	CSAPTGRGTEAFF